The 32 T cell receptor beta chains in this list originate from one sample, sequenced in a study of identical twins. TCRdb fed the 5' RACE reads into MiXCR, producing one record per CDR3 protein. The repertoire holds approximately 190,000 distinct CDR3 sequences, with approximately 15% as singletons. This sample also appeared in a second study, on T cells expressing NK-cell markers.

Material for sequencing was CD8+ T cells sorted from blood. The source of these receptors is a woman under 30 in good health.

Concerning this clonotype: Given a much more abundant clone one base away, this may be a read error. The V gene is TRBV20-1, the J gene TRBJ2-7, with D perhaps matching TRBD1 (6 bases). Trimming removed 3 bases from V and 2 bases from J, with 8 bases in between. CDR3 length: 12 amino acids. Germline-derived CDR1 and CDR2 are DFQATT and SNEGSKA (reference sequence). The CDR3 region has the DNA TGCAGTGCTAGCACAGGGCCCTACGAGCAGTACTTC. Protein sequence: CSASTGPYEQYF.

The genes are TRBV21-1 and TRBJ2-7; TRBD2 is the table's D call and was not checked against the DNA. TRBV21-1 is reported as a pseudogene. The CDR3 has 16 amino acids. The CDR3: CASSPSQRLPTYEQYF. CDR3 sequence (DNA): TGTGCCAGCAGCCCCTCACAGAGGCTTCCTACCTACGAGCAGTACTTC.

This clonotype showed up just a few times. The chain carries TRBV7-6 and TRBJ1-1; 9 bases are a match to TRBD1. Trimming at V came to 1 base and at J to 6 bases, leaving 3 bases not matched to a gene. The CDR3 totals 14 residues. Germline CDR1 reads SGHVS; CDR2 reads FNYEAQ. This CDR3 is CASSLVWTGAEAFF. Here the CDR3 DNA reads TGTGCCAGCAGCTTAGTTTGGACAGGGGCTGAAGCTTTCTTT.

This chain links TRBV12-3 or TRBV12-4 with TRBJ1-5, with D possibly matching TRBD1 (5 bases). Trimming left V 4 bases short and J 1 base short, with 14 bases between. This CDR3 has 16 residues. The CDR3 sequence is CASSYGTRFSNQPQHF. The CDR3 DNA reads as TGTGCCAGCAGTTATGGGACGAGGTTCAGCAATCAGCCCCAGCATTTT.

This clonotype came up a few times. The chain combines TRBV12-3 or TRBV12-4 with TRBJ2-7; unclear D gene. V dropped 1 base and J dropped 3 bases, with 7 bases sitting between them. The CDR3 consists of 13 residues. In DNA form, the CDR3 reads TGTGCCAGCAGTTTAGGGCCGTACTACGAGCAGTACTTC. It codes for CASSLGPYYEQYF.

This clonotype has just a few counts. This chain connects TRBV15 to TRBJ2-1; a weak D match, TRBD2 (6 bases). Looked up from germline, CDR1 is LNHNV and CDR2 is YYDKDF (reference sequence). V lost 0 bases and J 3 bases, leaving 9 bases between the germline ends. The CDR3 runs 15 residues. CDR3 nucleotide sequence: TGTGCCACCAGCAGAGAGGGGACTGGCTACAATGAGCAGTTCTTC. Amino acids: CATSREGTGYNEQFF.

The rearrangement joins TRBV12-3 or TRBV12-4 to TRBJ1-2, with 7 bases matching TRBD1. The ends lost 5 bases at V and 2 bases at J; junction bases unmatched: 5. The CDR3 is made up of 14 amino acids. The CDR3 spells CASSRTGENYGYTF. CDR3 DNA sequence: TGTGCCAGCAGTCGTACAGGGGAAAACTATGGCTACACCTTC.

The chain couples TRBV6-1 to TRBJ1-1; D possibly corresponds to TRBD1 (6 bases). The germline V and J ends were trimmed by 5 bases and 1 base, with 8 bases remaining between them. The CDR3 has 13 amino acids. Germline V CDR1 and CDR2: MNHNS, SASEGT. The CDR3: CASSTGKNTEAFF. The DNA of the CDR3 is TGTGCCAGCAGTACAGGGAAGAACACTGAAGCTTTCTTT.

The genes are TRBV10-3 and TRBJ2-7; maybe TRBD2 (6 bases). The germline V gene has CDR1 ENHRY and CDR2 SYGVKD. Trimming left V 10 bases short and J 4 bases short, with 11 bases between. The CDR3 loop spans 11 amino acids. DNA of the CDR3: TGTGCCACTGGTAGCGGTTACGAGCAGTACTTC. Its protein product is CATGSGYEQYF.

This clonotype was seen only a few times. The rearrangement uses TRBV2 and TRBJ2-7; D might be TRBD2 (5 bases). Trimming removed 3 bases at V and 4 bases at J, with 10 bases between. This CDR3 comprises 13 residues. CDR1 and CDR2 (germline): SNHLY, FYNNEI. CDR3 in amino acids: CASSEGEFYEQYF. DNA for the CDR3: TGTGCCAGCAGTGAGGGAGAATTTTACGAGCAGTACTTC. The full variable domain, completed using reference TRBV2 and TRBJ2-7, is EPEVTQTPSHQVTQMGQEVILRCVPISNHLYFYWYRQILGQKVEFLVSFYNNEISEKSEIFDDQFSVERPDGSNFTLKIRSTKLEDSAMYFCASSEGEFYEQYFGPGTRLTVT.

This clonotype showed up just a few times. V usage is TRBV10-3 and J usage is TRBJ2-3; 7 positions match TRBD2. Trimming removed 3 bases from V and 4 bases from J; junction bases left unmatched: 7. There are 15 residues in the CDR3. CDR1 is ENHRY and CDR2 is SYGVKD in the germline V gene. The CDR3 is CAISEGGSAADTQYF. CDR3 bases: TGTGCCATCAGTGAAGGCGGGAGTGCGGCAGATACGCAGTATTTT.

The V gene is TRBV3-1, the J gene TRBJ2-7, with 9 bases aligning to TRBD2. The J segment lost 4 bases and the V segment lost 2 bases, leaving 9 bases of the junction unmatched. This CDR3 spans 16 amino acids. The germline V gene encodes CDR1 LGHDT and CDR2 YNNKEL (reference sequence). CDR3 protein: CASSQPGLADIYEQYF. The CDR3 DNA reads as TGTGCCAGCAGCCAACCGGGACTAGCAGATATATACGAGCAGTACTTC.

This clonotype came up a few times. This chain links TRBV6-1 with TRBJ2-7; D ambiguous. CDR3 length equals 12 residues. The V gene's germline CDR1 is MNHNS and CDR2 SASEGT. V lost 10 bases to trimming and J lost 5 bases, with 15 bases between them. This CDR3 is CATKRVSNEQYF. For the CDR3, the DNA is TGTGCCACAAAACGGGTTAGCAACGAGCAGTACTTC.

This clonotype has a handful of counts. CDR3 coding DNA: TGTGCCAGCAGCCAAGCGGATGAGCAGTTCTTC. Translating gives CASSQADEQFF. J is TRBJ2-1 and V is TRBV14; D ambiguous. CDR3 length equals 11 residues. Germline CDR1 and CDR2: SGHDN and FVKESK. Trimming removed 1 base at V and 8 bases at J, with 3 bases between.

The rearrangement uses TRBV25-1 and TRBJ1-1; no definite D call. Germline V lookup: CDR1 MGHDK, CDR2 SYGVNS. V shed 7 bases and J shed 8 bases, with 11 bases lying between them. The CDR3 contains 11 residues. The CDR3 DNA reads TGTGCCAGCATCCTCAGCGGAGAAGCTTTCTTT. This codes for CASILSGEAFF.

The chain uses TRBV29-1 and TRBJ2-1; D is ambiguous. CDR1 is SQVTM and CDR2 is ANQGSEA in the germline V gene. V was shortened by 6 bases and J by 8 bases, with 14 bases between the two germline ends. CDR3 size: 12 residues. The CDR3 nucleotides read TGCAGCGTCGATCCCTTAGGCGATGAGCAGTTCTTC. Amino acids: CSVDPLGDEQFF.

This sequence joins TRBV9 and TRBJ2-2; TRBD2 aligns across 11 bases. Germline CDR1 SGDLS, CDR2 YYNGEE. The CDR3 is made up of 18 amino acids. V lost 1 base to trimming and J lost 0 bases; unmatched junction nucleotides: 5. CDR3: CASSVRASGGPNTGELFF. The CDR3 DNA reads as TGTGCCAGCAGCGTAAGAGCTAGCGGGGGGCCGAACACCGGGGAGCTGTTTTTT. The entire variable domain, with the rest obtained from reference TRBV9 and TRBJ2-2, is as follows: DSGVTQTPKHLITATGQRVTLRCSPRSGDLSVYWYQQSLDQGLQFLIQYYNGEERAKGNILERFSAQQFPDLHSELNLSSLELGDSALYFCASSVRASGGPNTGELFFGEGSRLTVL.

This clonotype appeared a few times. The chain employs TRBV7-2 and TRBJ2-1; 8 bases line up with TRBD2. V gave up 5 bases and J gave up 0 bases; unmatched junction bases: 9. Germline CDR1 SGHTA, CDR2 FQGNSA. The CDR3 runs to 17 residues. The CDR3 DNA sequence: TGTGCCAGCAGCCCCCGACTAGCGTCTTACTCCTACAATGAGCAGTTCTTC. Translated, it gives CASSPRLASYSYNEQFF. The full variable domain, with the rest looked up from reference TRBV7-2 and TRBJ2-1, is GAGVSQSPSNKVTEKGKDVELRCDPISGHTALYWYRQSLGQGLEFLIYFQGNSAPDKSGLPSDRFSAERTGGSVSTLTIQRTQQEDSAVYLCASSPRLASYSYNEQFFGPGTRLTVL.

This clonotype has only a few counts. The V gene is TRBV11-2, the J gene TRBJ2-5; 7 bases are a match to TRBD2. This CDR3 spans 16 amino acids. V trimming: 5 bases; J trimming: 6 bases; junction bases outside the gene matches: 15. The V gene's germline CDR1 is SGHAT and CDR2 FQNNGV. The CDR3 DNA reads as TGTGCCAGCAGCCTTGCGGCCACGGGGGGACGAAAGACCCAGTACTTC. It specifies CASSLAATGGRKTQYF.

The rearrangement joins TRBV4-1 to TRBJ1-1; D not certain. Germline V CDR1 and CDR2: MGHRA, YSYEKL. This CDR3 contains 16 residues. V shed 3 bases and J shed 0 bases, with 14 bases lying between them. The CDR3 region has the DNA TGCGCCAGCAGCCACGCTCCTGAGGGCTTGAACACTGAAGCTTTCTTT. It yields the protein CASSHAPEGLNTEAFF.

This clonotype was seen only a few times. The rearrangement joins TRBV7-8 to TRBJ2-7; possibly TRBD1 or TRBD2 for D (5 bases each). V was trimmed by 2 bases and J by 4 bases, leaving 15 bases between them. The CDR3 covers 15 residues. Germline-derived CDR1 and CDR2 are SGHVS and FQNEAQ. The CDR3 sequence is CASSLTGTPGYEQYF. For the CDR3, the DNA is TGTGCCAGCAGCTTAACCGGGACCCCTGGATACGAGCAGTACTTC.

With respect to this clonotype: At one end the junction does not follow the germline gene, possibly because of a read error. The rearrangement links TRBV20-1 to TRBJ2-2; TRBD2 might be the D (5 bases). Germline-derived CDR1 and CDR2 are DFQATT and SNEGSKA (reference sequence). The CDR3 is 12 amino acids. This chain's CDR3 is CSGGSNTGVLFF. CDR3 in DNA: TGCAGTGGTGGGAGTAACACCGGGGTGCTGTTTTTT.

This clonotype turned up a few times. DNA for the CDR3: TGTGCCATCAGTGAGTGGGACAGGAGGTTTTTCAATGAGCAGTTCTTC. This encodes CAISEWDRRFFNEQFF. The chain combines TRBV10-3 with TRBJ2-1, with 8 positions matching TRBD1. Germline CDR1 is ENHRY and CDR2 is SYGVKD. V was clipped by 1 base and J by 6 bases; unmatched bases: 8. This CDR3 is 16 amino acids long.

The rearrangement uses TRBV10-3 and TRBJ2-5, with D unclear. Germline V CDR1 and CDR2: ENHRY, SYGVKD. Trimming cost V 0 bases and J 2 bases, with 10 bases left between them. This CDR3 has 15 amino acids. CDR3 DNA: TGTGCCATCAGTGAGTCGACCTTCGGGCAAGAGACCCAGTACTTC. Its protein product is CAISESTFGQETQYF.

Of note for this clonotype: A single base separates this from a much larger clone, so it may be a read error. Because the CDR3 is missing its conserved closing phenylalanine or tryptophan, this is likely a read error. The J gene is TRBJ2-5, the V gene TRBV7-9, with D possibly matching TRBD1 (5 bases). The V end lost 1 base, the J end lost 4 bases, and 10 bases lay between the germline ends. Looked up from germline, CDR1 is SEHNR and CDR2 is FQNEAQ (reference sequence). The CDR3 spans 14 residues. Written as DNA, the CDR3 is TGTGCCAGCAGCTTAGTGGGGCCAACAGAGACCCAGTACTCC. This gives the protein CASSLVGPTETQYS.

The rearrangement uses TRBV20-1 and TRBJ1-6; 8 nucleotides line up with TRBD1. The germline CDR1 and CDR2 sequences are DFQATT and SNEGSKA (reference sequence). There are 15 residues in the CDR3. With 3 bases clipped from V and 5 bases from J, the junction kept 6 bases outside the gene matches. The CDR3 loop reads CSARDGTGDNSPLHF. CDR3 nucleotide sequence: TGCAGTGCTAGGGACGGGACAGGAGATAATTCACCCCTCCACTTT.

The chain is built from TRBV14 and TRBJ2-3; TRBD2 might be the D (5 bases). V was trimmed by 0 bases and J by 2 bases, leaving 12 bases between them. This CDR3 comprises 16 residues. Germline V gives CDR1 SGHDN, CDR2 FVKESK. CDR3 sequence reads: CASSQDEGVLTDTQYF. The CDR3 bases are TGTGCCAGCAGCCAAGATGAGGGAGTTCTCACAGATACGCAGTATTTT.

This clonotype occurred once. This chain links TRBV15 with TRBJ2-1; 10 bases fit TRBD1. Germline CDR1 is LNHNV and CDR2 is YYDKDF (reference sequence). The CDR3 is made up of 15 amino acids. Losses at the gene ends were 0 bases for V and 7 bases for J; bases not matched to a gene: 3. Here the CDR3 reads CATSRDRTGGNEQFF. The CDR3 DNA sequence: TGTGCCACCAGCAGAGATCGGACAGGGGGTAATGAGCAGTTCTTC.

This rearrangement joins TRBV5-4 to TRBJ2-2; D is possibly TRBD1 (5 bases). CDR3 length: 16 residues. The V and J ends lost 0 bases and 6 bases respectively, with 15 bases between them. CDR1 and CDR2 from the germline V gene are SGHNT and YYREEE (reference sequence). CDR3 sequence (DNA): TGTGCCAGCAGCTTGGAGGGGTTTTATGGTGCCGGGGAGCTGTTTTTT. This codes for CASSLEGFYGAGELFF.

This clonotype turned up a few times. This rearrangement joins TRBV27 to TRBJ2-2, with D possibly called TRBD1 or TRBD2 (6 bases each). Trimming took 0 bases from V and 6 from J, leaving 11 bases between them. The CDR3 is made up of 15 amino acids. Germline CDR1 reads MNHEY; CDR2 reads SMNVEV (reference sequence). The CDR3 here is CASSLSQGGAGELFF. DNA of the CDR3: TGTGCCAGCAGTTTATCACAGGGAGGCGCCGGGGAGCTGTTTTTT.

The V gene is TRBV20-1, the J gene TRBJ2-5, with 9 bases that match TRBD2. The CDR3 runs 15 residues. Germline V gene data show CDR1 as DFQATT and CDR2 as SNEGSKA (reference sequence). V lost 3 bases, J lost 2 bases, and 7 bases stayed unmatched. As DNA, the CDR3 is TGCAGTGCTAGGCCTCGGCTAGCGGGGCAAGAGACCCAGTACTTC. This encodes CSARPRLAGQETQYF.

This clonotype was found a few times. The gene calls are TRBV2 and TRBJ1-2; D is perhaps TRBD1 (5 bases). Germline CDR1 and CDR2: SNHLY and FYNNEI. V shed 5 bases and J shed 1 base, with 11 bases lying between them. The CDR3 is 14 residues long. CDR3 loop: CASSSGHLNYGYTF. The CDR3 DNA sequence: TGTGCCAGCAGTTCGGGGCATCTTAACTATGGCTACACCTTC. Drawing the rest from reference TRBV2 and TRBJ1-2, the complete variable domain is EPEVTQTPSHQVTQMGQEVILRCVPISNHLYFYWYRQILGQKVEFLVSFYNNEISEKSEIFDDQFSVERPDGSNFTLKIRSTKLEDSAMYFCASSSGHLNYGYTFGSGTRLTVV.